The 19 T cell receptor beta chains listed next were all sequenced from one sample in a study of cytomegalovirus exposure and HLA in healthy donors. The study ran its PCR with 60 Vbeta and 13 Jbeta primers. Libraries were prepared by immunoSEQ multiplex PCR; TCRdb keeps only in-frame clonotypes and omits some of them. The sample holds some 99,000 clones, 81% seen once. The sequencing input was PBMCs. All receptors come from a woman in her 30s in good health and CMV-seronegative.

The chain combines TRBV14 with TRBJ1-2, with D hard to call. This CDR3 contains 13 residues. The ends were cut back, 0 bases at V and 4 bases at J, with 6 bases in the middle. Per germline, CDR1 SGHDN and CDR2 FVKESK. CDR3 in amino acids: CASSQEMAYGYTF. CDR3 coding DNA: TGTGCCAGCAGCCAAGAGATGGCCTATGGCTACACCTTC.

The chain combines TRBV6-1 with TRBJ2-2; D is uncertain. The CDR3 has 13 residues. Trimming removed 8 bases at V and 3 bases at J, with 10 bases between. CDR1 and CDR2 (germline): MNHNS, SASEGT. The CDR3 loop is CASLWSHTGELFF. CDR3 nucleotides: TGTGCCAGCCTTTGGAGCCACACCGGGGAGCTGTTTTTT.

This rearrangement joins TRBV5-4 to TRBJ2-5; tentatively, D is TRBD2 (5 bases). The germline V gene has CDR1 SGHNT and CDR2 YYREEE (reference sequence). Between the trimmed V and J ends, which lost 0 bases and 0 bases, there was a span of 6 bases. The length of the CDR3 is 14 residues. CDR3 region: CASSLVRDQETQYF. The DNA of the CDR3 is TGTGCCAGCAGCTTGGTGCGGGACCAAGAGACCCAGTACTTC.

The genes are TRBV5-4 and TRBJ2-5; 7 bases agree with TRBD2. The CDR3 is 16 amino acids. Germline V gives CDR1 SGHNT, CDR2 YYREEE (reference sequence). The V segment lost 1 base and the J segment 6 bases; nucleotides outside the gene matches: 12. The chain's CDR3 is CASSLNRDYGFKTQYF. In DNA form, the CDR3 reads TGTGCCAGCAGCTTGAACCGGGACTACGGCTTTAAGACCCAGTACTTC.

The genes are TRBV9 and TRBJ2-1, with 7 bases that match TRBD2. Unmatched junction bases numbered 9, after V lost 0 bases and J lost 6 bases. The CDR3 runs 16 residues. Germline V lookup: CDR1 SGDLS, CDR2 YYNGEE. The CDR3 is CASSVGGAAGLNEQFF. CDR3 coding DNA: TGTGCCAGCAGCGTAGGAGGGGCAGCGGGACTCAATGAGCAGTTCTTC.

CDR3 sequence reads: CASSIGSLDTQYF. DNA for the CDR3: TGTGCCAGTAGTATAGGTAGCTTAGATACGCAGTATTTT. The rearrangement uses TRBV19 and TRBJ2-3; D remains unclear. Trimming removed 1 base from V and 5 bases from J, with 7 bases in between. The CDR3 length is 13 residues. The V gene's germline CDR1 is LNHDA and CDR2 SQIVND (reference sequence).

This clone has a handful of counts. The chain is built from TRBV10-3 and TRBJ2-3; 10 positions match TRBD2. Per the germline V gene, CDR1 is ENHRY and CDR2 is SYGVKD. CDR3 length: 17 residues. Losses at the gene ends were 2 bases for V and 0 bases for J; bases not matched to a gene: 5. The CDR3 DNA reads TGTGCCATCAGTGAGCTGGGACTAGCGAGCAGCACAGATACGCAGTATTTT. Encoded protein: CAISELGLASSTDTQYF.

The chain is built from TRBV27 and TRBJ2-7; 7 bases are shared with TRBD1. The V gene end was trimmed by 5 bases and the J gene end by 3 bases; junction bases not matched to a gene: 7. CDR1 is MNHEY and CDR2 is SMNVEV in the germline V gene (reference sequence). The CDR3 has 14 residues. This CDR3 reads CASSISGQNYEQYF. CDR3 in DNA: TGTGCCAGCAGTATCTCGGGACAGAACTACGAGCAGTACTTC.

This chain joins TRBV5-6 and TRBJ1-2; maybe TRBD1 (5 bases). Trimming pared 0 bases from V and 2 bases from J, leaving 20 bases between. CDR1 and CDR2 (germline): SGHDT, YYEEEE. The CDR3 consists of 18 residues. The CDR3 protein is CASSLGGTEGMGNYGYTF. The DNA of the CDR3 is TGTGCCAGCAGCTTGGGCGGGACGGAAGGCATGGGGAACTATGGCTACACCTTC.

This chain connects TRBV10-3 to TRBJ1-1; 7 positions agree with TRBD1. CDR3 length: 17 residues. Germline loops: CDR1 ENHRY, CDR2 SYGVKD. Losses at the gene ends were 1 base for V and 3 bases for J; bases not matched to a gene: 11. The CDR3 region is CAISEYGTAKVDTEAFF. The CDR3 nucleotides are TGTGCCATCAGTGAGTATGGGACAGCGAAGGTCGACACTGAAGCTTTCTTT.

The chain links TRBV7-2 to TRBJ2-7; 9 positions agree with TRBD2. The CDR3 extends over 15 amino acids. J lost 5 bases, V lost 2 bases, and 7 bases had no gene match. CDR1 SGHTA and CDR2 FQGNSA come from the germline V gene. CDR3 nucleotides: TGTGCCAGCAGCTTAATGCTAGCGGGGAACCACGAGCAGTACTTC. Its protein product is CASSLMLAGNHEQYF.

The chain has TRBV5-1 and TRBJ2-7; maybe TRBD1 (7 bases). CDR1 is SGHRS and CDR2 is YFSETQ in the germline V gene. The CDR3 consists of 15 residues. The germline V and J ends were trimmed by 4 bases and 9 bases, with 23 bases remaining between them. The CDR3 nucleotides read TGCGCCAGCAGCGGGGCTTCCGCAGGGGGGACAGTGCAGTACTTC. Translated: CASSGASAGGTVQYF.

Turning to this clone: The same CDR3 is also encoded by other DNA sequences in this sample. The chain employs TRBV5-6 and TRBJ1-2; possible D gene TRBD1, 5 bases. Trimming stripped 4 bases from V and 2 bases from J, with 15 bases between. This CDR3 contains 15 residues. Germline-derived CDR1 and CDR2 are SGHDT and YYEEEE. Written as DNA, the CDR3 is TGTGCCAGCAGCCAGCAAGGGGCGCTGAACTATGGCTACACCTTC. It encodes CASSQQGALNYGYTF.

The chain uses TRBV4-2 and TRBJ1-1; a weak D match, TRBD1 (6 bases). The CDR3 sequence is 14 residues long. Between the trimmed V and J ends, which lost 4 bases and 2 bases, there was a span of 11 bases. Germline CDR1 and CDR2: LGHNA and YNFKEQ. CDR3 loop: CASSRPGVNTEAFF. In nucleotides, the CDR3 is TGTGCCAGCAGCCGCCCAGGGGTTAACACTGAAGCTTTCTTT.

The rearrangement joins TRBV5-1 to TRBJ1-1, with D perhaps TRBD1 (5 bases). CDR1 is SGHRS, CDR2 YFSETQ, per germline. This CDR3 has 14 residues. V dropped 7 bases and J dropped 4 bases, with 17 bases sitting between them. The CDR3 loop reads CASSVSPGGTEAFF. The CDR3 DNA sequence: TGCGCCAGCTCCGTTAGTCCGGGGGGCACTGAAGCTTTCTTT.

The chain uses TRBV6-1 and TRBJ2-7, with 8 positions matching TRBD2. The CDR3 is 15 amino acids. V lost 6 bases, J lost 4 bases, and 11 bases stayed unmatched. Germline CDR1 and CDR2: MNHNS and SASEGT. The chain's CDR3 is CASSALSLAVYEQYF. Written as DNA, the CDR3 is TGTGCCAGCAGCGCTTTGTCACTAGCGGTTTACGAGCAGTACTTC.

The rearrangement links TRBV5-4 to TRBJ1-6, with a weak D call TRBD1 (5 bases). Germline CDR1 is SGHNT and CDR2 is YYREEE (reference sequence). The CDR3 has 16 residues. Trimming stripped 0 bases from V and 10 bases from J, with 17 bases between. The CDR3 DNA reads as TGTGCCAGCAGCTTGGGACTTCATGGGGCAAACTCACCCCTCCACTTT. Its translation is CASSLGLHGANSPLHF.

The J gene is TRBJ2-4, the V gene TRBV7-6, with a weak D call TRBD2 (6 bases). CDR3 size: 14 residues. Trimming took 1 base from V and 6 from J, leaving 10 bases between them. The germline V gene encodes CDR1 SGHVS and CDR2 FNYEAQ. DNA of the CDR3: TGTGCCAGCAGCTTAGGACTAGAAGGAAACATTCAGTACTTC. Protein sequence: CASSLGLEGNIQYF.

On this clone: The junction and the germline gene differ at one end; a read error may be behind it. V is TRBV7-9 and J is TRBJ2-5, with 12 bases identical to TRBD2. Germline V CDR1 and CDR2: SEHNR, FQNEAQ (reference sequence). The CDR3 contains 17 residues. The CDR3 DNA sequence: TGTTCCAGCAGCTACCCTAGCGGGAGGGCCGGTCAAGAGACCCAGTACTTC. Encoded protein: CSSSYPSGRAGQETQYF. Full variable domain (rest looked up from reference TRBV7-9 and TRBJ2-5): DTGVSQNPRHKITKRGQNVTFRCDPISEHNRLYWYRQTLGQGPEFLTYFQNEAQLEKSRLLSDRFSAERPKGSFSTLEIQRTEQGDSAMYLCSSSYPSGRAGQETQYFGPGTRLLVL.